This TCR beta chain was captured in a study of cytotoxic CD8 clonotypes in ibrutinib-treated CLL. Study context: Response sampling came at median around eleven months of treatment, ranging about 6 to 40 months.

Only in-frame clones appear in the TCRdb table, and some are missing; sequencing was by immunoSEQ multiplex PCR. The sample has tens of thousands of clones; roughly 84% are singletons. Specimen: PBMCs, collected before ibrutinib treatment. This sequence was found in a human donor with chronic lymphocytic leukemia.

For the CDR3, the DNA is TGCGCCAGCAGCAACCGGGACAACAATGAGCAGTTCTTC. The encoded protein is CASSNRDNNEQFF. The rearrangement links TRBV5-1 to TRBJ2-1; D possibly corresponds to TRBD1 (6 bases). The CDR3 is made up of 13 amino acids. CDR1 SGHRS and CDR2 YFSETQ come from the germline V gene. V was shortened by 4 bases and J by 5 bases, with 10 bases between the two germline ends.